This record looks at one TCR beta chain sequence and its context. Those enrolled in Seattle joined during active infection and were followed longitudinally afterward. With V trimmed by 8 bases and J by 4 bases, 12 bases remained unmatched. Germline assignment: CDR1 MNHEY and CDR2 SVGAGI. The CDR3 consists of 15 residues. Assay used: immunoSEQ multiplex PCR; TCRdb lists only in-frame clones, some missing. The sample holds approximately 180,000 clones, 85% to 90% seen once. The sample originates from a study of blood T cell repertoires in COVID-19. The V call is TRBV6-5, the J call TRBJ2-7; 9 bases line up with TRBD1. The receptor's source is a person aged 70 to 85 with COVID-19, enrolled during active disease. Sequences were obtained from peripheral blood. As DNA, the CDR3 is TGTGCCAGCGGAGCTATAGACAGGGGGAAGTACGAGCAGTACTTC. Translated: CASGAIDRGKYEQYF.